These 22 T cell receptor beta chains came from one sample sequenced in a study of OX40 agonist ivuxolimab in advanced cancers. To prepare the library, the immunoSEQ multiplex PCR assay was applied. TCRdb obtained this table from immuneACCESS and retained in-frame rearrangements with V and J assigned. These tables miss some clones; where compared with another copy, unresolved V genes account for less than half of the shortfall, and the remainder is unexplained. The sample includes approximately 70,000 clones, with roughly 80% observed a single time. The ten largest clones capture over 1.5% of the sample. The sample in question was CD4+ or CD8+ T cells sorted from blood, obtained in a trial of the OX40 agonist ivuxolimab. All receptors derive from an adult with an advanced solid tumor such as melanoma, head and neck, liver or kidney cancer.

This clone occurred a few times. V usage is TRBV29-1 and J usage is TRBJ2-7, with 8 bases matching TRBD2. Germline V CDR1 and CDR2: SQVTM, ANQGSEA. This CDR3 has 12 amino acids. After removal of 6 bases from V and 9 bases from J, the junction contained 10 bases not matched to a gene. Written as DNA, the CDR3 is TGCAGCGTCAGACTAGCGAGCGGGGGGCAGTACTTC. Its protein product is CSVRLASGGQYF.

The chain carries TRBV28 and TRBJ2-7; TRBD1 aligns across 10 bases. Unmatched junction bases numbered 13, after V lost 5 bases and J lost 3 bases. This CDR3 region has 17 residues. CDR1 and CDR2 (germline): MDHEN, SYDVKM. The CDR3 reads CASSQPPGQGRFYEQYF. The CDR3 DNA reads TGTGCCAGCAGTCAACCTCCGGGACAGGGGAGGTTCTACGAGCAGTACTTC.

This rearrangement joins TRBV19 to TRBJ2-3; the D gene is possibly TRBD1 (6 bases). The CDR3 covers 14 residues. Deletions cut 4 bases from V and 9 bases from J, with 17 bases between. Germline V gives CDR1 LNHDA, CDR2 SQIVND (reference sequence). CDR3 coding DNA: TGTGCCAGTAGTACTAGGACAGAGACACTGACGCAGTATTTT. It encodes CASSTRTETLTQYF.

V usage is TRBV30 and J usage is TRBJ1-2, with 8 bases fitting TRBD1. After removal of 0 bases from V and 8 bases from J, the junction contained 8 bases not matched to a gene. The CDR3 covers 14 residues. Germline CDR1 reads GTSNPN; CDR2 reads SVGIG (reference sequence). The CDR3: CAWSVQGGRRGYTF. The CDR3 bases are TGTGCCTGGAGTGTACAGGGGGGGCGGAGAGGCTACACCTTC.

Details on this clone: Distinct nucleotide sequences in the sample also encode this CDR3. V is TRBV11-2 and J is TRBJ1-3; D ambiguous. The CDR3 has 13 residues. V gave up 5 bases and J gave up 0 bases, with 5 bases separating them. Germline values: CDR1 SGHAT, CDR2 FQNNGV. The CDR3 DNA is TGTGCCAGCAGCCCAAGCTCTGGAAACACCATATATTTT. As protein: CASSPSSGNTIYF.

The rearrangement uses TRBV18 and TRBJ2-3; 10 nucleotides align to TRBD1. Germline V CDR1 and CDR2: KGHSH, LQKENI. V was pared by 0 bases and J by 5 bases, with 5 bases of the junction left unmatched. This CDR3 is 16 amino acids long. CDR3 in amino acids: CASSPPGQGPLDTQYF. The CDR3, as DNA: TGTGCCAGCTCACCACCGGGACAGGGGCCCCTAGATACGCAGTATTTT.

The CDR3 reads CASSLQGWQTNYGYTF. For the CDR3, the DNA is TGTGCCAGCAGCCTGCAGGGGTGGCAGACCAACTATGGCTACACCTTC. J is TRBJ1-2 and V is TRBV5-5, with D possibly matching TRBD1 (6 bases). CDR1 is SGHKS and CDR2 is YYEKEE in the germline V gene (reference sequence). The CDR3 totals 16 residues. V was clipped by 4 bases and J by 2 bases, with 18 bases between them.

The gene calls are TRBV5-4 and TRBJ1-1; D remains unclear. The CDR3 loop spans 13 amino acids. V lost 1 base to trimming and J lost 5 bases, with 9 bases between them. Germline CDR1 and CDR2: SGHNT and YYREEE (reference sequence). The CDR3 nucleotides read TGTGCCAGCAGCTTGCCCCTGGAAACTGAAGCTTTCTTT. This translates into CASSLPLETEAFF.

V and J are TRBV5-1 and TRBJ2-5; D assignment may be TRBD1 or TRBD2 (7 bases each). The CDR3 is 14 amino acids. The V end was cut by 3 bases, the J end by 6 bases, with 15 bases between. In germline, CDR1 is SGHRS, CDR2 YFSETQ. The CDR3 loop is CASSSTGRGQTQYF. The CDR3 DNA reads as TGCGCCAGCAGCTCGACAGGGAGGGGGCAGACCCAGTACTTC.

As regards this clone: This sample also contains other DNA sequences that code for the same CDR3. The V gene is TRBV6-5, the J gene TRBJ1-2; no firm D call. Trimming stripped 0 bases from V and 7 bases from J, with 6 bases between. CDR3 size: 12 residues. Germline V gene lookup returns CDR1 MNHEY and CDR2 SVGAGI. As DNA, the CDR3 is TGTGCCAGCAGTTACTCAGGGCTTGGCTACACCTTC. It encodes CASSYSGLGYTF.

The chain uses TRBV5-1 and TRBJ2-5, with a possible D match to TRBD2 (5 bases). Trimming removed 5 bases at V and 1 base at J, with 12 bases between. Germline CDR1 is SGHRS and CDR2 is YFSETQ. This CDR3 has 14 residues. The chain's CDR3 is CASSFRLAQETQYF. CDR3 sequence (DNA): TGCGCCAGCAGTTTCCGGCTAGCCCAAGAGACCCAGTACTTC.

The chain carries TRBV6-6 and TRBJ2-5, with a tentative D call TRBD2 (6 bases). The V gene's germline CDR1 is MNHNY and CDR2 SVGAGI (reference sequence). The ends were cut back, 5 bases at V and 0 bases at J, with 13 bases in the middle. CDR3 length equals 15 residues. The CDR3 DNA reads TGTGCCAGCAGTCACGGGGACTGGTACCAAGAGACCCAGTACTTC. This translates into CASSHGDWYQETQYF.

The chain links TRBV5-1 to TRBJ2-7, with 11 bases aligning to TRBD2. Germline V gene sequence: CDR1 SGHRS, CDR2 YFSETQ. This CDR3 comprises 17 residues. V trimming: 4 bases; J trimming: 0 bases; junction bases outside the gene matches: 9. CDR3 region: CASSQPGLADYSYEQYF. In DNA, the CDR3 is TGCGCCAGCAGCCAACCGGGACTAGCGGACTACTCCTACGAGCAGTACTTC.

This clone was counted only a few times. The chain couples TRBV4-1 to TRBJ2-7; no reliable D call. With 1 base removed from V and 1 base from J, the gap between germline ends came to 8 bases. The CDR3 is made up of 14 amino acids. Germline values: CDR1 MGHRA, CDR2 YSYEKL. The CDR3 coding sequence is TGCGCCAGCAGCCAAGCGGAAACTTCCTACGAGCAGTACTTC. Translating it yields CASSQAETSYEQYF.

The gene calls are TRBV19 and TRBJ1-1, with TRBD1 matching 7 bases. CDR1 is LNHDA, CDR2 SQIVND, per germline (reference sequence). Losses at the gene ends were 6 bases for V and 4 bases for J; bases not matched to a gene: 11. The CDR3 spans 15 residues. CDR3 coding DNA: TGTGCCAGTAGGCTTACCCCCAGGGGGTCCACTGAAGCTTTCTTT. Encoded protein: CASRLTPRGSTEAFF.

The chain is built from TRBV18 and TRBJ2-5; the D call may be TRBD1 or TRBD2 (5 bases each). CDR3 size: 14 residues. Trimming took off 5 bases at V and 5 bases at J, with 15 bases between the two ends. Germline CDR1 and CDR2: KGHSH and LQKENI. CDR3: CASSTSGTGETQYF. Written as DNA, the CDR3 is TGTGCCAGCTCAACCTCCGGGACGGGGGAGACCCAGTACTTC.

The V gene is TRBV9, the J gene TRBJ2-5, with 12 bases lining up with TRBD2. The CDR3 runs 15 residues. Germline V gene data show CDR1 as SGDLS and CDR2 as YYNGEE. Trimming took 5 bases from V and 2 from J; bases not matched to a gene: 4. The CDR3 bases are TGTGCCAGCAGAGCTAGCGGGAGGGCACAAGAGACCCAGTACTTC. The encoded protein is CASRASGRAQETQYF.

This chain connects TRBV5-6 to TRBJ1-2; D uncertain. This CDR3 is built from 15 residues. V was clipped by 0 bases and J by 3 bases, with 12 bases between them. CDR1 SGHDT and CDR2 YYEEEE come from the germline V gene. CDR3 residues: CASSLGTRGHYGYTF. Here the CDR3 DNA reads TGTGCCAGCAGCTTGGGCACCCGAGGCCACTATGGCTACACCTTC. Combining the CDR3 with reference TRBV5-6 and TRBJ1-2 gives the whole variable domain DAGVTQSPTHLIKTRGQQVTLRCSPKSGHDTVSWYQQALGQGPQFIFQYYEEEERQRGNFPDRFSGHQFPNYSSELNVNALLLGDSALYLCASSLGTRGHYGYTFGSGTRLTVV.

This clone came up a few times. The chain employs TRBV7-9 and TRBJ1-4; D gene uncertain. Trimming stripped 3 bases from V and 4 bases from J, with 0 bases between. Per the germline V gene, CDR1 is SEHNR and CDR2 is FQNEAQ (reference sequence). The CDR3 loop spans 11 amino acids. CDR3: CASSFNEKLFF. CDR3 DNA sequence: TGTGCCAGCAGCTTTAATGAAAAACTGTTTTTT.

In its sample, this clone was seen a few times. The chain uses TRBV6-1 and TRBJ1-2; no firm D call. Trimming removed 7 bases from V and 6 bases from J, with 12 bases in between. The CDR3 loop spans 12 amino acids. Germline V gene lookup returns CDR1 MNHNS and CDR2 SASEGT. CDR3 loop: CASTGWSHGYTF. In DNA, the CDR3 is TGTGCCAGCACGGGCTGGTCCCATGGCTACACCTTC.

V is TRBV30 and J is TRBJ1-2; 8 bases align to TRBD1. The germline V gene encodes CDR1 GTSNPN and CDR2 SVGIG (reference sequence). This CDR3 has 15 amino acids. V lost 3 bases to trimming and J lost 7 bases; unmatched junction nucleotides: 13. CDR3 DNA: TGTGCCTGGAGATTGCAGGGGGCAACTTCAGGTGGCTACACCTTC. It specifies CAWRLQGATSGGYTF.

This clone was seen more than once but under ten times. The CDR3 loop reads CAWKVNTEAFF. Here the CDR3 DNA reads TGTGCCTGGAAGGTGAACACTGAAGCTTTCTTT. The chain links TRBV30 to TRBJ1-1, with D unresolved. V lost 4 bases and J 0 bases, leaving 3 bases between the germline ends. This CDR3 has 11 residues. Germline V CDR1 and CDR2: GTSNPN, SVGIG (reference sequence).